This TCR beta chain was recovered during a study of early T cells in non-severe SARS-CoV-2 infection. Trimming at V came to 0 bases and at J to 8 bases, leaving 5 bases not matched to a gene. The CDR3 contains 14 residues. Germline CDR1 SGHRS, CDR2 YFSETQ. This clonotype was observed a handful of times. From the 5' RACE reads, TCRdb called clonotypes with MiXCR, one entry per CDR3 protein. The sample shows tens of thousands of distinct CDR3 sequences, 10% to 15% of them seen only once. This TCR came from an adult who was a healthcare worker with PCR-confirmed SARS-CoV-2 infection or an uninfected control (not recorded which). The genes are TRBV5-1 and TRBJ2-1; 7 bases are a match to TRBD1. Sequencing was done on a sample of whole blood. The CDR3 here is CASSLEDRADEQFF. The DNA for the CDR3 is TGCGCCAGCAGCTTGGAAGACAGGGCCGATGAGCAGTTCTTC.